The next 27 T cell receptor beta chains were all read from a single sample in a study of blood T cell repertoires in COVID-19. TCRdb's copy holds only in-frame clones and misses some; the assay was immunoSEQ multiplex PCR. Of about 150,000 clones listed, 70% to 85% were seen once; the top ten hold 3% to 3.5%. Sequenced sample: peripheral blood. The receptors derive from a woman aged 80 or over with acute or convalescent COVID-19.

This chain uses TRBV7-8 with TRBJ1-2; 10 nucleotides match TRBD1. With V trimmed by 3 bases and J by 7 bases, 8 bases remained unmatched. Germline-derived CDR1 and CDR2 are SGHVS and FQNEAQ. There are 15 residues in the CDR3. The CDR3 protein is CASSLAGTGVGGYTF. The CDR3, as DNA: TGTGCCAGCAGCTTGGCCGGGACAGGGGTGGGTGGCTACACCTTC.

The J gene is TRBJ1-1, the V gene TRBV11-2; D is possibly TRBD1 (6 bases). CDR3 length: 14 residues. V lost 6 bases to trimming and J lost 5 bases, with 16 bases between them. Germline loops: CDR1 SGHAT, CDR2 FQNNGV. This CDR3 reads CASRHPGHTTEAFF. CDR3 nucleotide sequence: TGTGCCAGCAGGCACCCGGGACACACAACTGAAGCTTTCTTT.

This clone was observed a handful of times. This chain connects TRBV19 to TRBJ1-2; 9 positions match TRBD1. CDR3 size: 15 residues. The V and J ends lost 3 bases and 7 bases, in that order; junction bases with no gene match: 9. Germline V lookup: CDR1 LNHDA, CDR2 SQIVND (reference sequence). The CDR3 sequence is CASSILGTGFVGYTF. CDR3 sequence (DNA): TGTGCCAGTAGTATTTTGGGGACAGGGTTCGTTGGCTACACCTTC.

Regarding this clone: This same CDR3 is encoded by further DNA sequences in the sample. The gene calls are TRBV19 and TRBJ1-5, with 8 bases that match TRBD1. This CDR3 spans 15 amino acids. Germline assignment: CDR1 LNHDA and CDR2 SQIVND (reference sequence). The trim removed 2 bases at V and 6 bases at J, leaving 6 bases unmatched. CDR3 protein: CASSIRGQGGQPQHF. The CDR3 DNA reads as TGTGCCAGTAGTATACGAGGACAGGGAGGTCAGCCCCAGCATTTT.

The J gene is TRBJ1-6, the V gene TRBV12-3 or TRBV12-4; D unresolved. This CDR3 spans 13 amino acids. Trimming shortened V by 6 bases and J by 6 bases, and 9 bases separated the two germline ends. CDR3 sequence (DNA): TGTGCCAGCAGGAGATCTCCTAATTCACCCCTCCACTTT. Translating it yields CASRRSPNSPLHF.

The genes are TRBV7-9 and TRBJ2-5; the D gene is possibly TRBD2 (5 bases). Trimming stripped 5 bases from V and 2 bases from J, with 15 bases between. CDR3 length equals 15 residues. Germline V gives CDR1 SEHNR, CDR2 FQNEAQ (reference sequence). For the CDR3, the DNA is TGTGCCAGCAGCCCGGGCCAACCGGGGCAAGAGACCCAGTACTTC. Amino acids: CASSPGQPGQETQYF.

The V call is TRBV11-2, the J call TRBJ1-1, with D maybe TRBD1 (6 bases). V gave up 7 bases and J gave up 0 bases, with 12 bases separating them. CDR3 length: 14 residues. The V gene's germline CDR1 is SGHAT and CDR2 FQNNGV. The CDR3 reads CASIYGTLNTEAFF. Here the CDR3 DNA reads TGTGCCAGCATTTATGGGACACTGAACACTGAAGCTTTCTTT. Full variable domain (remainder filled in from reference TRBV11-2 and TRBJ1-1): EAGVAQSPRYKIIEKRQSVAFWCNPISGHATLYWYQQILGQGPKLLIQFQNNGVVDDSQLPKDRFSAERLKGVDSTLKIQPAKLEDSAVYLCASIYGTLNTEAFFGQGTRLTVV.

The chain carries TRBV5-1 and TRBJ1-2; 9 bases are shared with TRBD1. From germline, CDR1 is SGHRS and CDR2 YFSETQ. The CDR3 sequence is 13 residues long. Trimming at V came to 4 bases and at J to 4 bases, leaving 2 bases not matched to a gene. CDR3 residues: CASSVGQGYGYTF. Written as DNA, the CDR3 is TGCGCCAGCAGCGTGGGACAGGGCTATGGCTACACCTTC.

V and J are TRBV11-3 and TRBJ1-1; 9 bases map to TRBD1. The germline V gene has CDR1 SGHNT and CDR2 YENEEA. With 4 bases clipped from V and 1 base from J, the junction kept 7 bases outside the gene matches. This CDR3 comprises 16 residues. CDR3 in amino acids: CASSSGTGGGNTEAFF. The CDR3 DNA reads as TGTGCCAGCAGCTCCGGAACAGGGGGCGGGAACACTGAAGCTTTCTTT.

The genes are TRBV19 and TRBJ2-3, with D perhaps TRBD2 (6 bases). V lost 6 bases, J lost 1 base, and 17 bases lay in between. Germline values: CDR1 LNHDA, CDR2 SQIVND (reference sequence). The CDR3 runs to 16 residues. For the CDR3, the DNA is TGTGCCAGTAGCCTCTCCATCGGGGGTGGCACAGATACGCAGTATTTT. Protein: CASSLSIGGGTDTQYF.

CDR3 protein: CASTPAGAGANVLTF. Here the CDR3 DNA reads TGTGCCAGCACCCCCGCGGGCGCGGGGGCCAACGTCCTGACTTTC. This chain uses TRBV2 with TRBJ2-6; perhaps TRBD2 as D (5 bases). Germline CDR1 SNHLY, CDR2 FYNNEI. V was cut by 7 bases and J by 4 bases, with 14 bases left in between. The CDR3 runs to 15 residues.

The chain is built from TRBV5-8 and TRBJ2-5; TRBD1 might be the D (5 bases). Trimming removed 0 bases at V and 7 bases at J, with 10 bases between. Germline V gives CDR1 SGHTS, CDR2 YDEGEE. This CDR3 has 13 amino acids. DNA for the CDR3: TGTGCCAGCAGCTTGGCTGCGACAGTGACCCAGTACTTC. Protein sequence: CASSLAATVTQYF.

This chain connects TRBV7-2 to TRBJ1-2; D unresolved. The CDR3 totals 16 residues. Trimming stripped 3 bases from V and 4 bases from J, with 18 bases between. The germline V gene encodes CDR1 SGHTA and CDR2 FQGNSA. The CDR3 nucleotides read TGTGCCAGCAGCTTCGATATGAGGGCAGCGCTCTATGGCTACACCTTC. It codes for CASSFDMRAALYGYTF.

The V and J genes are TRBV5-6 and TRBJ1-5, with 9 bases fitting TRBD1. The V segment lost 0 bases and the J segment 12 bases; nucleotides outside the gene matches: 10. Germline CDR1 reads SGHDT; CDR2 reads YYEEEE. This CDR3 comprises 15 residues. CDR3 amino acids: CASSLAGQGSSGQHF. For the CDR3, the DNA is TGTGCCAGCAGCTTGGCGGGACAGGGCTCCTCTGGCCAGCATTTT.

The CDR3 coding sequence is TGTGCCAGTAGTATCGGGCAGGGTTATGACATTCAGTACTTC. Translated, it gives CASSIGQGYDIQYF. The chain has TRBV19 and TRBJ2-4; the D gene is possibly TRBD1 (5 bases). V was clipped by 3 bases and J by 8 bases, with 14 bases between them. The V gene's germline CDR1 is LNHDA and CDR2 SQIVND (reference sequence). The CDR3 has 14 amino acids.

V usage is TRBV7-9 and J usage is TRBJ1-1; the D is unclear. Germline V gene data show CDR1 as SEHNR and CDR2 as FQNEAQ (reference sequence). This CDR3 region has 16 residues. The V gene lost 1 base and the J gene lost 2 bases, with 14 bases spanning the gap. The DNA of the CDR3 is TGTGCCAGCAGCTTAGGGTACGGTGTGGGCAACACTGAAGCTTTCTTT. Residues: CASSLGYGVGNTEAFF. The entire variable domain, with the rest obtained from reference TRBV7-9 and TRBJ1-1, is as follows: DTGVSQNPRHKITKRGQNVTFRCDPISEHNRLYWYRQTLGQGPEFLTYFQNEAQLEKSRLLSDRFSAERPKGSFSTLEIQRTEQGDSAMYLCASSLGYGVGNTEAFFGQGTRLTVV.

The V gene is TRBV7-6, the J gene TRBJ2-5; D perhaps matches TRBD2 (5 bases). The CDR3 contains 15 residues. Trimming took off 4 bases at V and 2 bases at J, with 14 bases between the two ends. The germline V gene has CDR1 SGHVS and CDR2 FNYEAQ. This CDR3 reads CASSSGPRGQETQYF. For the CDR3, the DNA is TGTGCCAGCAGCTCTGGACCCCGGGGACAAGAGACCCAGTACTTC.

The chain uses TRBV29-1 and TRBJ2-7; the D gene is possibly TRBD1 (5 bases). V was cut by 3 bases and J by 3 bases, with 9 bases left in between. Germline V lookup: CDR1 SQVTM, CDR2 ANQGSEA. The CDR3 runs to 12 residues. The CDR3 DNA reads as TGCAGCGTTGAGTCTGACAGCTACGAGCAGTACTTC. Amino acid sequence: CSVESDSYEQYF.

The chain links TRBV5-6 to TRBJ1-5; possible D gene TRBD1, 6 bases. The germline V gene has CDR1 SGHDT and CDR2 YYEEEE. The V end lost 2 bases, the J end lost 0 bases, and 18 bases lay between the germline ends. The CDR3 length is 18 residues. CDR3: CASSFSRGDQYSNQPQHF. The CDR3 region has the DNA TGTGCCAGCAGCTTTTCCAGGGGCGACCAGTATAGCAATCAGCCCCAGCATTTT.

The chain combines TRBV11-2 with TRBJ1-1; no clear D gene. CDR1 and CDR2 (germline): SGHAT, FQNNGV. The CDR3 covers 16 residues. Trimming removed 6 bases at V and 1 base at J, with 18 bases between. In DNA form, the CDR3 reads TGTGCCAGCAGTTCCCGTAATGCAGGCCAGAACACTGAAGCTTTCTTT. Translation: CASSSRNAGQNTEAFF.

This chain links TRBV15 with TRBJ2-2, with 8 bases that match TRBD1. The CDR3 is 17 residues long. Germline CDR1 and CDR2: LNHNV and YYDKDF (reference sequence). J lost 3 bases, V lost 0 bases, and 6 bases had no gene match. The DNA of the CDR3 is TGTGCCACCAGCAGAGATCAAAGACAGGGGCACACCGGGGAGCTGTTTTTT. It codes for CATSRDQRQGHTGELFF.

This chain uses TRBV9 with TRBJ1-5; 7 bases are shared with TRBD1. CDR1 is SGDLS and CDR2 is YYNGEE in the germline V gene. With V trimmed by 4 bases and J by 0 bases, 4 bases remained unmatched. The CDR3 is 15 amino acids. CDR3 in DNA: TGTGCCAGCAGCCGACAGGGAAATAGCAATCAGCCCCAGCATTTT. Residues: CASSRQGNSNQPQHF.

The chain joins TRBV18 to TRBJ1-2; 8 bases agree with TRBD1. Germline assignment: CDR1 KGHSH and CDR2 LQKENI. This CDR3 comprises 14 residues. The ends lost 5 bases at V and 5 bases at J; junction bases unmatched: 7. The CDR3 here is CASSSGTGKYGYTF. CDR3 DNA: TGTGCCAGCTCATCCGGGACAGGCAAATATGGCTACACCTTC. The full variable domain, in which reference TRBV18 and TRBJ1-2 provide the parts outside the CDR3, is NAGVMQNPRHLVRRRGQEARLRCSPMKGHSHVYWYRQLPEEGLKFMVYLQKENIIDESGMPKERFSAEFPKEGPSILRIQQVVRGDSAAYFCASSSGTGKYGYTFGSGTRLTVV.

The CDR3 sequence: CASSWDRVTDGYTF. As DNA, the CDR3 is TGTGCCAGCTCTTGGGACAGGGTCACGGATGGCTACACCTTC. The chain joins TRBV2 to TRBJ1-2, with 9 bases fitting TRBD1. Germline assignment: CDR1 SNHLY and CDR2 FYNNEI. J gave up 6 bases and V 8 bases, and 10 bases lay outside the gene matches. The CDR3 has 14 amino acids.

V is TRBV19 and J is TRBJ2-5, with D maybe TRBD2 (6 bases). Trimming took 3 bases from V and 3 from J, leaving 14 bases between them. This CDR3 spans 15 amino acids. Germline lookup yields CDR1 LNHDA and CDR2 SQIVND (reference sequence). In DNA form, the CDR3 reads TGTGCCAGTAGTATGACCTCGTGGGGGGAAGAGACCCAGTACTTC. It codes for CASSMTSWGEETQYF. The full variable domain, rest sourced from reference TRBV19 and TRBJ2-5, is DGGITQSPKYLFRKEGQNVTLSCEQNLNHDAMYWYRQDPGQGLRLIYYSQIVNDFQKGDIAEGYSVSREKKESFPLTVTSAQKNPTAFYLCASSMTSWGEETQYFGPGTRLLVL.

This chain uses TRBV7-2 with TRBJ1-2; 7 bases align to TRBD1. This CDR3 has 16 amino acids. Germline lookup yields CDR1 SGHTA and CDR2 FQGNSA. V lost 3 bases to trimming and J lost 4 bases; unmatched junction nucleotides: 11. CDR3 sequence: CASSLGGQGVGYGYTF. In nucleotides, the CDR3 is TGTGCCAGCAGCTTGGGTGGTCAGGGGGTAGGCTATGGCTACACCTTC.

V is TRBV7-8 and J is TRBJ1-5, with 9 nucleotides matching TRBD1. V lost 5 bases and J lost 7; bases outside the gene matches: 12. This CDR3 is 16 amino acids long. Germline loops: CDR1 SGHVS, CDR2 FQNEAQ. This CDR3 reads CASSPWGQGFEQPQHF. The CDR3 DNA reads as TGTGCCAGCAGCCCATGGGGACAGGGTTTTGAGCAGCCCCAGCATTTT.